The 19 T cell receptor beta chains below come from one sample, sequenced in a study of blood T cell repertoires in COVID-19. Here immunoSEQ multiplex PCR was the method, and the copy in TCRdb shows in-frame clones only, minus some. The sample lists 90,000 to 130,000 clones; 88% were seen once. The material sequenced was peripheral blood. These receptors originate from a human donor in a cohort sampled during active COVID-19.

The chain joins TRBV5-5 to TRBJ1-1, with 8 bases aligning to TRBD1. Germline-derived CDR1 and CDR2 are SGHKS and YYEKEE (reference sequence). J lost 11 bases, V lost 7 bases, and 13 bases had no gene match. The CDR3 covers 13 residues. The CDR3 sequence: CASHVTGGSGAFF. The CDR3 nucleotides read TGTGCCAGCCACGTTACAGGGGGGTCTGGGGCTTTCTTT.

The chain is built from TRBV12-3 or TRBV12-4 and TRBJ1-2; no reliable D call. V lost 3 bases and J 3 bases, leaving 8 bases between the germline ends. This CDR3 has 13 residues. The CDR3 loop is CASSLEADYGYTF. The CDR3 DNA reads TGTGCCAGCAGTTTGGAGGCCGACTATGGCTACACCTTC.

This chain joins TRBV6-5 and TRBJ1-1; weak D call: TRBD1 (5 bases). Trimming took 6 bases from V and 1 from J, leaving 9 bases between them. Germline CDR1 is MNHEY and CDR2 is SVGAGI. The CDR3 is 13 residues long. CDR3 amino acids: CASSPTGNTEAFF. In DNA, the CDR3 is TGTGCCAGCAGCCCCACAGGGAACACTGAAGCTTTCTTT.

The CDR3 DNA sequence: TGTGCCAGCAGCTTAGATCCAGGGGGGACGGGAGGCTACACCTTC. It is translated as CASSLDPGGTGGYTF. This sequence joins TRBV11-2 and TRBJ1-2; the match to TRBD1 covers 7 bases. The V and J ends lost 0 bases and 8 bases, in that order; junction bases with no gene match: 9. The CDR3 has 15 residues. Looked up from germline, CDR1 is SGHAT and CDR2 is FQNNGV.

The rearrangement links TRBV27 to TRBJ2-1; 8 nucleotides match TRBD1. From germline, CDR1 is MNHEY and CDR2 SMNVEV (reference sequence). V lost 6 bases to trimming and J lost 4 bases; unmatched junction nucleotides: 17. This CDR3 is 18 amino acids long. The CDR3 is CASRPNLIRGQSYNEQFF. DNA for the CDR3: TGTGCCAGCAGGCCCAACCTAATCAGGGGGCAATCTTACAATGAGCAGTTCTTC.

Of note for this clone: The same CDR3 is also encoded by other DNA sequences in this sample. The rearrangement uses TRBV18 and TRBJ2-5, with D unresolved. This CDR3 is built from 12 residues. Trimming pared 6 bases from V and 0 bases from J, leaving 5 bases between. Germline assignment: CDR1 KGHSH and CDR2 LQKENI. The CDR3 DNA is TGTGCCAGCTCCTCGTACCAAGAGACCCAGTACTTC. It codes for CASSSYQETQYF.

J is TRBJ1-4 and V is TRBV19; D is ambiguous. Germline V CDR1 and CDR2: LNHDA, SQIVND (reference sequence). The CDR3 contains 12 residues. Trimming pared 7 bases from V and 5 bases from J, leaving 8 bases between. The CDR3 sequence is CASMRKNEKLFF. CDR3 DNA: TGTGCCAGTATGAGGAAGAATGAAAAACTGTTTTTT.

The chain joins TRBV6-1 to TRBJ1-2; 8 nucleotides line up with TRBD1. The junction had 8 bases not matched to a gene; V was cut back by 3 bases and J by 8 bases. The CDR3 sequence is 14 residues long. Germline CDR1 reads MNHNS; CDR2 reads SASEGT. DNA for the CDR3: TGTGCCAGCAGTGACCCCAGGGGGCTAGGGGGCTACACCTTC. It yields the protein CASSDPRGLGGYTF.

This clone was detected a few times. The chain links TRBV19 to TRBJ2-7; 7 nucleotides line up with TRBD2. V shed 3 bases, J shed 4 bases, and the junction held 6 bases outside the gene matches. Germline loops: CDR1 LNHDA, CDR2 SQIVND (reference sequence). This CDR3 has 14 amino acids. CDR3 loop: CASSIKRDAYEQYF. The CDR3 DNA is TGTGCCAGTAGTATCAAGCGGGACGCTTACGAGCAGTACTTC. Drawing the rest from reference TRBV19 and TRBJ2-7, the complete variable domain is DGGITQSPKYLFRKEGQNVTLSCEQNLNHDAMYWYRQDPGQGLRLIYYSQIVNDFQKGDIAEGYSVSREKKESFPLTVTSAQKNPTAFYLCASSIKRDAYEQYFGPGTRLTVT.

The chain is built from TRBV19 and TRBJ2-7, with TRBD1 as a possible D gene (5 bases). The CDR3 spans 13 residues. Trimming pared 5 bases from V and 6 bases from J, leaving 14 bases between. CDR1 is LNHDA, CDR2 SQIVND, per germline (reference sequence). In DNA, the CDR3 is TGTGCCAGTAGTGCGATTCAGGGCCGCGAGCAGTACTTC. Translation: CASSAIQGREQYF.

The rearrangement uses TRBV5-1 and TRBJ2-3; 8 bases are shared with TRBD1. The CDR3 covers 15 residues. V was clipped by 0 bases and J by 6 bases; unmatched bases: 6. CDR1 is SGHRS, CDR2 YFSETQ, per germline. CDR3 sequence (DNA): TGCGCCAGCAGCTTGGTCGGACAGGGAGCGGATACGCAGTATTTT. It specifies CASSLVGQGADTQYF.

This chain uses TRBV28 with TRBJ1-5, with TRBD1 as a possible D gene (5 bases). The V gene lost 9 bases and the J gene lost 2 bases, with 14 bases spanning the gap. The CDR3 has 14 amino acids. Per germline, CDR1 MDHEN and CDR2 SYDVKM. As DNA, the CDR3 is TGTGCCAGTATCCAGGGTACCGGCAATCAGCCCCAGCATTTT. Residues: CASIQGTGNQPQHF.

This clone was picked up one time. This chain uses TRBV5-4 with TRBJ2-5, with D perhaps TRBD2 (5 bases). The V end lost 6 bases, the J end lost 0 bases, and 12 bases lay between the germline ends. In germline, CDR1 is SGHNT, CDR2 YYREEE (reference sequence). The CDR3 runs to 14 residues. The CDR3 spells CASTFSADQETQYF. Here the CDR3 DNA reads TGTGCCAGCACCTTTAGCGCCGACCAAGAGACCCAGTACTTC.

CDR3 amino acids: CASSSNPRTGGYEQYF. The CDR3 bases are TGTGCCAGCAGCTCAAACCCAAGGACAGGGGGCTACGAGCAGTACTTC. The rearrangement joins TRBV7-2 to TRBJ2-7; TRBD1 aligns across 10 bases. The CDR3 extends over 16 amino acids. Looked up from germline, CDR1 is SGHTA and CDR2 is FQGNSA. V shed 4 bases, J shed 3 bases, and the junction held 9 bases outside the gene matches.

The gene calls are TRBV5-1 and TRBJ2-3; 9 nucleotides match TRBD2. Germline-derived CDR1 and CDR2 are SGHRS and YFSETQ. There are 14 residues in the CDR3. The V segment lost 2 bases and the J segment 3 bases; nucleotides outside the gene matches: 1. The CDR3 DNA follows: TGCGCCAGCAGCTTCACTAGCGGGACAGATACGCAGTATTTT. Translating gives CASSFTSGTDTQYF.

The chain joins TRBV5-4 to TRBJ2-5, with 12 bases that match TRBD1. Trimming removed 0 bases from V and 4 bases from J; junction bases left unmatched: 7. The CDR3 is 17 amino acids. CDR1 is SGHNT, CDR2 YYREEE, per germline (reference sequence). CDR3: CASSLGPGTGGPETQYF. In DNA form, the CDR3 reads TGTGCCAGCAGCTTGGGGCCCGGGACAGGGGGCCCAGAGACCCAGTACTTC.

The V and J genes are TRBV7-9 and TRBJ2-5; 13 bases are a match to TRBD2. The germline V gene has CDR1 SEHNR and CDR2 FQNEAQ (reference sequence). The CDR3 is made up of 16 amino acids. V shed 5 bases, J shed 2 bases, and the junction held 5 bases outside the gene matches. CDR3 loop: CASSLGTSGVQETQYF. CDR3 coding DNA: TGTGCCAGCAGCCTGGGGACTAGCGGGGTTCAAGAGACCCAGTACTTC.

The chain is built from TRBV6-5 and TRBJ2-2, with D perhaps matching TRBD2 (5 bases). The germline V gene encodes CDR1 MNHEY and CDR2 SVGAGI. V was cut by 6 bases and J by 7 bases, with 15 bases left in between. The CDR3 runs to 14 residues. CDR3: CASSPDRGLGELFF. In nucleotides, the CDR3 is TGTGCCAGCAGCCCGGATCGGGGTCTCGGGGAGCTGTTTTTT.

This sequence joins TRBV12-5 and TRBJ2-1, with a possible D match to TRBD2 (6 bases). Germline lookup yields CDR1 LGHNT and CDR2 FRNRAP. Trimming pared 0 bases from V and 8 bases from J, leaving 17 bases between. The CDR3 totals 16 residues. DNA of the CDR3: TGTGCTAGTGGTTTGGTACTTCTAGCGCCCCGCGATGAGCAGTTCTTC. Its translation: CASGLVLLAPRDEQFF.